Listed here are 11 T cell receptor beta chains from one sample, sequenced in a study of control samples from healthy donors and cancer patients. The protocol was immunoSEQ multiplex PCR, while the TCRdb copy is restricted to in-frame clones and leaves out a portion. This table holds 110,000 to 150,000 clones, roughly 90% found once. Specimen: blood. The receptors stem from a man aged 25-45 years in good health.

The chain employs TRBV11-2 and TRBJ2-7, with 7 nucleotides matching TRBD1. The germline CDR1 and CDR2 sequences are SGHAT and FQNNGV. The ends lost 0 bases at V and 5 bases at J; junction bases unmatched: 7. The CDR3 extends over 15 amino acids. This chain's CDR3 is CASSLDDRARNEQYF. CDR3 nucleotide sequence: TGTGCCAGCAGCTTAGACGACAGGGCTCGGAACGAGCAGTACTTC.

The chain uses TRBV7-2 and TRBJ1-6; D possibly corresponds to TRBD1 (6 bases). Trimming stripped 6 bases from V and 6 bases from J, with 15 bases between. CDR1 is SGHTA and CDR2 is FQGNSA in the germline V gene. CDR3 length: 15 residues. The CDR3 spells CASSPTGQPNSPLHF. The DNA for the CDR3 is TGTGCCAGCAGTCCGACAGGACAGCCTAATTCACCCCTCCACTTT.

This chain links TRBV14 with TRBJ2-1; D possibly matches TRBD1 or TRBD2 (7 bases each). The V end was cut by 6 bases, the J end by 1 base, with 16 bases between. The CDR3 has 16 amino acids. Germline V gene data show CDR1 as SGHDN and CDR2 as FVKESK. The CDR3 loop is CASRGTGEGSYNEQFF. As DNA, the CDR3 is TGTGCCAGCAGGGGAACAGGGGAGGGGTCCTACAATGAGCAGTTCTTC.

The rearrangement joins TRBV2 to TRBJ1-5, with 10 positions matching TRBD1. With V trimmed by 1 base and J by 6 bases, 3 bases remained unmatched. The CDR3 contains 15 residues. CDR1 and CDR2 (germline): SNHLY, FYNNEI. CDR3 sequence reads: CASSEGQGAFQPQHF. DNA for the CDR3: TGTGCCAGCAGTGAAGGACAGGGGGCTTTTCAGCCCCAGCATTTT.

This sequence joins TRBV11-3 and TRBJ2-2, with 13 bases aligning to TRBD2. The CDR3 has 18 amino acids. Germline values: CDR1 SGHNT, CDR2 YENEEA. Unmatched junction bases numbered 10, after V lost 4 bases and J lost 5 bases. CDR3: CASSWSGLAGDRTGELFF. DNA of the CDR3: TGTGCCAGCAGCTGGAGTGGACTAGCGGGAGATCGGACCGGGGAGCTGTTTTTT.

J is TRBJ1-2 and V is TRBV19; no reliable D call. This CDR3 contains 14 residues. V gave up 4 bases and J gave up 4 bases, with 13 bases separating them. The germline V gene encodes CDR1 LNHDA and CDR2 SQIVND (reference sequence). The CDR3 nucleotides read TGTGCCAGTAGTAGGGCCCTCGAGGGCTATGGCTACACCTTC. It encodes CASSRALEGYGYTF.

The V and J genes are TRBV11-3 and TRBJ1-1; a possible D gene is TRBD1 (6 bases). With 6 bases removed from V and 6 bases from J, the gap between germline ends came to 14 bases. This CDR3 is built from 13 residues. From germline, CDR1 is SGHNT and CDR2 YENEEA. The CDR3: CASRGTGRAEAFF. CDR3 bases: TGTGCCAGCAGAGGAACAGGGAGGGCTGAAGCTTTCTTT.

This chain uses TRBV10-1 with TRBJ1-5; D is undetermined. Trimming pared 9 bases from V and 2 bases from J, leaving 14 bases between. This CDR3 is 14 amino acids long. CDR1 and CDR2 from the germline V gene are WNHNN and SYGVQD (reference sequence). In nucleotides, the CDR3 is TGCGCCAGATACGCGGAAGAGGGCAATCAGCCCCAGCATTTT. It specifies CARYAEEGNQPQHF.

The gene calls are TRBV27 and TRBJ2-7; TRBD1 is a possible D gene (6 bases). This CDR3 comprises 13 residues. Between the trimmed V and J ends, which lost 6 bases and 2 bases, there was a span of 11 bases. CDR1 and CDR2 from the germline V gene are MNHEY and SMNVEV (reference sequence). DNA for the CDR3: TGTGCCAGCAGAAGGGACAAAACCTACGAGCAGTACTTC. Its protein is CASRRDKTYEQYF.

The chain links TRBV27 to TRBJ1-5; D might be TRBD1 (5 bases). Per the germline V gene, CDR1 is MNHEY and CDR2 is SMNVEV (reference sequence). Trimming stripped 5 bases from V and 7 bases from J, with 9 bases between. This CDR3 is 12 amino acids long. The CDR3 region has the DNA TGTGCCAGCAGTCCGGGGGTCCAGCCCCAGCATTTT. Protein product: CASSPGVQPQHF.

The chain combines TRBV10-3 with TRBJ2-1; TRBD2 aligns across 11 bases. This CDR3 is 17 amino acids long. V lost 6 bases and J lost 8; bases outside the gene matches: 15. The germline V gene encodes CDR1 ENHRY and CDR2 SYGVKD. CDR3 in amino acids: CAISPGGLAESWDEQFF. The DNA for the CDR3 is TGTGCCATCAGCCCCGGGGGACTAGCGGAAAGTTGGGATGAGCAGTTCTTC.